The 21 T cell receptor beta chains presented below share a single source sample, sequenced in a study of blood T cell repertoires in COVID-19 (dated by TCRdb to about 2020). The library was built by means of the immunoSEQ multiplex PCR assay. In TCRdb, the immuneACCESS table is reduced to in-frame sequences with V and J assigned. These tables do not hold every clone; where another copy was compared, an unresolved V gene accounts for under half, and the others remain unexplained. This sample is represented by around 300,000 clones; around 90% of them were singletons. Approximately 3.3% of the sample comes from the top ten. The sample comprised peripheral blood. The receptors come from a woman between 40 and 50 years old with acute or convalescent COVID-19.

The V and J genes are TRBV7-2 and TRBJ1-1; TRBD1 might be the D (5 bases). Germline values: CDR1 SGHTA, CDR2 FQGNSA. Trimming removed 0 bases from V and 4 bases from J, with 9 bases in between. The length of the CDR3 is 14 residues. CDR3 region: CASSLAGVSTEAFF. The CDR3 DNA is TGTGCCAGCAGCTTAGCAGGGGTTTCCACTGAAGCTTTCTTT.

The rearrangement uses TRBV27 and TRBJ1-3; D is possibly TRBD1 (6 bases). This CDR3 is built from 14 residues. The germline gives CDR1 MNHEY, CDR2 SMNVEV (reference sequence). V was pared by 8 bases and J by 0 bases, with 11 bases between. For the CDR3, the DNA is TGTGCCAGCGGACAGAGAAGCTCTGGAAACACCATATATTTT. Encoded protein: CASGQRSSGNTIYF.

The chain employs TRBV24-1 and TRBJ2-1; D is perhaps TRBD2 (6 bases). The CDR3 is 16 amino acids. The germline CDR1 and CDR2 sequences are KGHDR and SFDVKD. Trimming took 5 bases from V and 0 from J, leaving 13 bases between them. CDR3 nucleotide sequence: TGTGCCACCAGTGCGTCGCGGGGACTCTCCTACAATGAGCAGTTCTTC. It specifies CATSASRGLSYNEQFF.

The V call is TRBV28, the J call TRBJ1-2; no clear D. Germline lookup yields CDR1 MDHEN and CDR2 SYDVKM. V was trimmed by 0 bases and J by 0 bases, leaving 5 bases between them. The length of the CDR3 is 14 residues. The CDR3 here is CASSLWAPNYGYTF. Written as DNA, the CDR3 is TGTGCCAGCAGTTTATGGGCACCTAACTATGGCTACACCTTC.

This chain connects TRBV5-4 to TRBJ2-7, with 11 nucleotides matching TRBD2. Germline V gene lookup returns CDR1 SGHNT and CDR2 YYREEE (reference sequence). This CDR3 is built from 15 residues. J lost 5 bases, V lost 4 bases, and 8 bases had no gene match. The CDR3 sequence is CASSRRSGGVDEQYV. As DNA, the CDR3 is TGTGCCAGCAGCCGTCGTAGCGGGGGGGTAGACGAGCAGTACGTC.

This clone appeared a single time. The chain is built from TRBV4-1 and TRBJ1-2; TRBD1 matches 8 bases. With 3 bases clipped from V and 8 bases from J, the junction kept 11 bases outside the gene matches. The CDR3 length is 15 residues. CDR1 and CDR2 from the germline V gene are MGHRA and YSYEKL. The CDR3 region has the DNA TGCGCCAGCAGCCACCCGGACAGGGCCTCTGAGGGCTACACCTTC. Translation: CASSHPDRASEGYTF.

This clone was detected once. CDR3 DNA sequence: TGCGCCAGCAGCCAAGGGGTCAGGGTAGGGTCCCGTTATGGCTACACCTTC. It specifies CASSQGVRVGSRYGYTF. This rearrangement joins TRBV4-1 to TRBJ1-2; a weak D match, TRBD1 (5 bases). The CDR3 sequence is 17 residues long. V was shortened by 1 base and J by 5 bases, with 20 bases between the two germline ends. Germline CDR1 reads MGHRA; CDR2 reads YSYEKL.

The rearrangement uses TRBV4-1 and TRBJ2-3, with D possibly TRBD1 on 6 matching bases. The ends were cut back, 4 bases at V and 1 base at J, with 12 bases in the middle. The CDR3 extends over 15 amino acids. Per germline, CDR1 MGHRA and CDR2 YSYEKL. CDR3 sequence: CASSLQGTGTDTQYF. The CDR3 region has the DNA TGCGCCAGCAGCCTACAGGGAACGGGCACAGATACGCAGTATTTT.

This clone came up a few times. The chain carries TRBV5-1 and TRBJ1-5; 9 nucleotides line up with TRBD1. V lost 1 base, J lost 6 bases, and 5 bases stayed unmatched. The CDR3 loop spans 15 amino acids. Germline-derived CDR1 and CDR2 are SGHRS and YFSETQ. The CDR3 spells CASSLSGQGIQPQHF. CDR3 bases: TGCGCCAGCAGCTTGTCGGGACAGGGCATTCAGCCCCAGCATTTT.

The rearrangement joins TRBV6-2 or TRBV6-3 to TRBJ2-1; TRBD2 aligns across 11 bases. The CDR3 extends over 19 amino acids. With V trimmed by 0 bases and J by 1 base, 8 bases remained unmatched. Germline V CDR1 and CDR2: MNHEY, SVGEGT. The CDR3 bases are TGTGCCAGCAGTTACTCTGTAGCGGGGGGGCTAGGATCCTACAATGAGCAGTTCTTC. Translation: CASSYSVAGGLGSYNEQFF.

The rearrangement joins TRBV9 to TRBJ2-5; TRBD2 matches at 7 bases. Trimming removed 3 bases from V and 0 bases from J; junction bases left unmatched: 2. The length of the CDR3 is 14 residues. Germline CDR1 is SGDLS and CDR2 is YYNGEE. This CDR3 is CASSGGGYQETQYF. CDR3 nucleotide sequence: TGTGCCAGCAGCGGCGGGGGATACCAAGAGACCCAGTACTTC.

This chain joins TRBV4-2 and TRBJ2-5; D is undetermined. Germline V gene lookup returns CDR1 LGHNA and CDR2 YNFKEQ. The CDR3 has 13 amino acids. Trimming removed 3 bases at V and 1 base at J, with 6 bases between. The CDR3 here is CASSQALQETQYF. The CDR3 bases are TGTGCCAGCAGCCAGGCTCTCCAAGAGACCCAGTACTTC.

The chain carries TRBV9 and TRBJ1-2; 7 bases are shared with TRBD1. This CDR3 contains 14 residues. Germline V lookup: CDR1 SGDLS, CDR2 YYNGEE. Losses at the gene ends were 4 bases for V and 8 bases for J; bases not matched to a gene: 11. The CDR3 here is CASSPRSTGRGYTF. The CDR3 DNA follows: TGTGCCAGCAGCCCCCGATCGACAGGGAGAGGCTACACCTTC.

This clone was observed a handful of times. The chain is built from TRBV5-1 and TRBJ1-2; no definite D call. CDR3 length: 13 residues. V gave up 0 bases and J gave up 7 bases, with 10 bases separating them. CDR1 and CDR2 (germline): SGHRS, YFSETQ. CDR3 DNA: TGCGCCAGCAGCTTGGAATGGTCTACTGGCTACACCTTC. Amino acid sequence: CASSLEWSTGYTF. The full variable domain, its missing parts supplied by reference TRBV5-1 and TRBJ1-2, is KAGVTQTPRYLIKTRGQQVTLSCSPISGHRSVSWYQQTPGQGLQFLFEYFSETQRNKGNFPGRFSGRQFSNSRSEMNVSTLELGDSALYLCASSLEWSTGYTFGSGTRLTVV.

About this clone: The same CDR3 arises from other DNA sequences in this sample as well. This chain joins TRBV6-6 and TRBJ1-2; TRBD1 aligns across 9 bases. The CDR3 runs 13 residues. After removal of 6 bases from V and 2 bases from J, the junction contained 1 base not matched to a gene. Looked up from germline, CDR1 is MNHNY and CDR2 is SVGAGI (reference sequence). The CDR3 here is CASSDRGNYGYTF. The CDR3 DNA reads as TGTGCCAGCAGCGACAGGGGGAACTATGGCTACACCTTC.

The V gene is TRBV4-1, the J gene TRBJ1-4, with 7 bases identical to TRBD1. CDR3 length: 16 amino acids. The V and J ends lost 3 bases and 5 bases, in that order; junction bases with no gene match: 9. Germline CDR1 MGHRA, CDR2 YSYEKL. The CDR3 DNA sequence: TGCGCCAGCAGCCACGGAACAGGGGCCACCAATGAAAAACTGTTTTTT. Residues: CASSHGTGATNEKLFF.

The gene calls are TRBV6-5 and TRBJ1-2; D call uncertain. Germline V gene sequence: CDR1 MNHEY, CDR2 SVGAGI. The V end was cut by 2 bases, the J end by 4 bases, with 8 bases between. This CDR3 comprises 13 residues. The CDR3 reads CASSYGLRYGYTF. DNA for the CDR3: TGTGCCAGCAGTTACGGGCTCCGCTATGGCTACACCTTC.

V and J are TRBV24-1 and TRBJ2-5, with 10 bases identical to TRBD1. V dropped 3 bases and J dropped 3; count of bases not matched to a gene: 9. CDR1 KGHDR and CDR2 SFDVKD come from the germline V gene. The CDR3 is made up of 17 amino acids. In DNA form, the CDR3 reads TGTGCCACCAGTGATCTCGGACAGGGGGAAGTGGAAGAGACCCAGTACTTC. It yields the protein CATSDLGQGEVEETQYF.

The chain links TRBV5-4 to TRBJ1-4; a possible D gene is TRBD1 (5 bases). Between the trimmed V and J ends, which lost 0 bases and 5 bases, there was a span of 11 bases. The CDR3 runs 15 residues. CDR1 and CDR2 (germline): SGHNT, YYREEE (reference sequence). The CDR3 DNA reads TGTGCCAGCAGCTTGGGGGGCAGGACAAATGAAAAACTGTTTTTT. It translates to CASSLGGRTNEKLFF.

V usage is TRBV5-4 and J usage is TRBJ1-1, with D perhaps TRBD1 (6 bases). In germline, CDR1 is SGHNT, CDR2 YYREEE (reference sequence). V was pared by 2 bases and J by 1 base, with 12 bases between. The CDR3 spans 15 residues. CDR3 sequence reads: CASSFGGATNTEAFF. The CDR3 nucleotides are TGTGCCAGCAGCTTCGGGGGGGCTACGAACACTGAAGCTTTCTTT.

The chain employs TRBV5-5 and TRBJ2-2; weak D call: TRBD1 (6 bases). Trimming shortened V by 0 bases and J by 5 bases, and 11 bases separated the two germline ends. Germline assignment: CDR1 SGHKS and CDR2 YYEKEE (reference sequence). This CDR3 is 15 amino acids long. The CDR3 coding sequence is TGTGCCAGCAGCTTGGTACAGGGAGTGACCGGGGAGCTGTTTTTT. Protein sequence: CASSLVQGVTGELFF.